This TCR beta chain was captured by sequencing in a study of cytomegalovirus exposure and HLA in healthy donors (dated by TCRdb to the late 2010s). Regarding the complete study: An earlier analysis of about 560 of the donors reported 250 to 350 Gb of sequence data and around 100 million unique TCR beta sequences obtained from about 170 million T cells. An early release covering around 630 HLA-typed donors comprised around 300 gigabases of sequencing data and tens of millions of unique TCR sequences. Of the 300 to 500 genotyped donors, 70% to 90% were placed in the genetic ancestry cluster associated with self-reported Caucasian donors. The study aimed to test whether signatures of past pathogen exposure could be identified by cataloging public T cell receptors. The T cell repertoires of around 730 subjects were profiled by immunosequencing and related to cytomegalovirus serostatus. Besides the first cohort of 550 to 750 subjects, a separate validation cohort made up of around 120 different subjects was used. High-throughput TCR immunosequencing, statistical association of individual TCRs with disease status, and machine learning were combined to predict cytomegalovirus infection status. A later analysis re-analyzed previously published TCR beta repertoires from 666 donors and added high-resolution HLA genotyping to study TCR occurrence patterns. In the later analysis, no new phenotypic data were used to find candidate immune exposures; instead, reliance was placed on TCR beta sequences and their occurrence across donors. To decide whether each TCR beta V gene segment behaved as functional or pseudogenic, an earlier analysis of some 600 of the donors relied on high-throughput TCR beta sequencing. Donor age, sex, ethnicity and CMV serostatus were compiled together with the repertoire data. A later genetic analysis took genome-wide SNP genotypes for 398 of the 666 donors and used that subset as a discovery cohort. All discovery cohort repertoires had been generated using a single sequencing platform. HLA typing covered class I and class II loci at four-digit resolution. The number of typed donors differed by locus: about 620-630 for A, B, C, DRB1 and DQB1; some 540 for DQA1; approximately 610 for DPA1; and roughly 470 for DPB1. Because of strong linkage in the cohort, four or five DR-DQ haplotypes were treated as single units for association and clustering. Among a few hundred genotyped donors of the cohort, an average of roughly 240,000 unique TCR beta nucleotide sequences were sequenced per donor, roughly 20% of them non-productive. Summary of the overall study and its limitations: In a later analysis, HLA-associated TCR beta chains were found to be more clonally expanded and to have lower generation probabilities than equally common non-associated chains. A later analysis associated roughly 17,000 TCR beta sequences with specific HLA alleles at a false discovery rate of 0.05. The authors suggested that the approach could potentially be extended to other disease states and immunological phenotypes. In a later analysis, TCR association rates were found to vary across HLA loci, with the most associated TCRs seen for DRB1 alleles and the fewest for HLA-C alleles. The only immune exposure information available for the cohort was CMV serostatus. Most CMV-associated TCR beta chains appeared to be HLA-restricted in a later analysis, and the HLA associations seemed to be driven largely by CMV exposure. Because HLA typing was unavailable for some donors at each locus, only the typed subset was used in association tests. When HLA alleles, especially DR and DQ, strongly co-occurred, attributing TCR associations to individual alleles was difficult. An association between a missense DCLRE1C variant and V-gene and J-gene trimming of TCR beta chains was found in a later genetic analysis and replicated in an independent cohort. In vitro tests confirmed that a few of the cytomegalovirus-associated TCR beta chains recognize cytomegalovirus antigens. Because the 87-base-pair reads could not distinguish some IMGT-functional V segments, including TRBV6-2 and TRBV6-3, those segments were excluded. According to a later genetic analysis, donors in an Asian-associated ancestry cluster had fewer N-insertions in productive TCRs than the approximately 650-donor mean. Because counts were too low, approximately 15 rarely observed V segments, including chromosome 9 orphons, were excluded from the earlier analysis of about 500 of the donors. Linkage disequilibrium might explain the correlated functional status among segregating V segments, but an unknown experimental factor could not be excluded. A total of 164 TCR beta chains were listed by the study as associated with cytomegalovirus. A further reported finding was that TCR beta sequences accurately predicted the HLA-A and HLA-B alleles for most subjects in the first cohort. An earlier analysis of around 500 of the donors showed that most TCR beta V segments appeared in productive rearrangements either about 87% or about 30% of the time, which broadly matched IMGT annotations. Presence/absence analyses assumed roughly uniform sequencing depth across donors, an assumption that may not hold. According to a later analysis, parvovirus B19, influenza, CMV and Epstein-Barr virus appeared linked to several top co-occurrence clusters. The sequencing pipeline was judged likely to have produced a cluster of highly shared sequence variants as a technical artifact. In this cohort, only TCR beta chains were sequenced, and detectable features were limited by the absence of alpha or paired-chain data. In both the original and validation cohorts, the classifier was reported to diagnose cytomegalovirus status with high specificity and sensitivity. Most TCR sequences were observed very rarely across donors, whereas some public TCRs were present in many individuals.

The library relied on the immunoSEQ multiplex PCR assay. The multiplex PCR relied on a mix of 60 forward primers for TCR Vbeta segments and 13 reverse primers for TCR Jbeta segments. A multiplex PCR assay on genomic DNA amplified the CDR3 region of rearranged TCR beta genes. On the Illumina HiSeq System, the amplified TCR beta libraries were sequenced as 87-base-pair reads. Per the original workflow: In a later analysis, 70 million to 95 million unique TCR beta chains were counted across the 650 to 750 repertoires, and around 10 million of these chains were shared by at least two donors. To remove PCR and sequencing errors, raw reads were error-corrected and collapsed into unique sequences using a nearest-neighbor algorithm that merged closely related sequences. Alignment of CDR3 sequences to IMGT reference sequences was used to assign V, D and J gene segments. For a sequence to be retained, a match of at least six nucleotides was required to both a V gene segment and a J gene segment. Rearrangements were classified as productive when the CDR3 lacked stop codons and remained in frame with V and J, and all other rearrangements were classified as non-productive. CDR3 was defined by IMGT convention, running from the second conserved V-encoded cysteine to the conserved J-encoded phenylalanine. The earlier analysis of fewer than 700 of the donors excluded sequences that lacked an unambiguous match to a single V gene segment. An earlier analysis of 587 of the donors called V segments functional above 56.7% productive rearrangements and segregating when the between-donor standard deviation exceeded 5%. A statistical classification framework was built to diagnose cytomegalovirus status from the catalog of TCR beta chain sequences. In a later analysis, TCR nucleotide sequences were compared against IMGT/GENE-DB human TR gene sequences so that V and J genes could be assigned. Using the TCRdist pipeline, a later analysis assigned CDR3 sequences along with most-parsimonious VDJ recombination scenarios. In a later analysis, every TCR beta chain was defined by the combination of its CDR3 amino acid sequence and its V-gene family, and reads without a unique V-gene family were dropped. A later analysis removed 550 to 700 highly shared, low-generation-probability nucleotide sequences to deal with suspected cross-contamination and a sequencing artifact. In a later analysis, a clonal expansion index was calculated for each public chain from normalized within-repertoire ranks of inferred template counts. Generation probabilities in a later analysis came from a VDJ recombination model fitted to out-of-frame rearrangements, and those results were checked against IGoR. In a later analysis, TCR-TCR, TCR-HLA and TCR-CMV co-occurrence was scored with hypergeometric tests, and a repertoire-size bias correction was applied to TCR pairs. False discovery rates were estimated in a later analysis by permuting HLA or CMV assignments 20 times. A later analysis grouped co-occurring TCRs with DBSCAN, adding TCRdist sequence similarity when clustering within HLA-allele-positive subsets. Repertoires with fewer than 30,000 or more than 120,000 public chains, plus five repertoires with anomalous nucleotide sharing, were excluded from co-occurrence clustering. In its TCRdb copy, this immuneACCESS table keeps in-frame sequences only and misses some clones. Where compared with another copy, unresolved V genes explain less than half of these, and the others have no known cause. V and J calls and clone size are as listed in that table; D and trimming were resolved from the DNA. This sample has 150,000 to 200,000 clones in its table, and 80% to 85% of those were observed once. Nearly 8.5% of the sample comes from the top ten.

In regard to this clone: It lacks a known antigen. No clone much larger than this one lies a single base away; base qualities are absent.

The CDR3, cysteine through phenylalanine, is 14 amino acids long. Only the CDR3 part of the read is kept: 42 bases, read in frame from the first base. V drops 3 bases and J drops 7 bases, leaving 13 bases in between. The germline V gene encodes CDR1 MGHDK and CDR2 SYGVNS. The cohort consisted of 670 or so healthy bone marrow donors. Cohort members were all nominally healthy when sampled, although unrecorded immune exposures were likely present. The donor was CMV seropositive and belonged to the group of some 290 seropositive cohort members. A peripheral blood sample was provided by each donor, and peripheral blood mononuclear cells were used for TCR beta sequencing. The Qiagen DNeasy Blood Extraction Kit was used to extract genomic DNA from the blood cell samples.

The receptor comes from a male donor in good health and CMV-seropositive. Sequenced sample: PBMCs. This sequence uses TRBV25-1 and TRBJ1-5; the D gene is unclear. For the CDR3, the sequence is CASSENGVGQPQHF. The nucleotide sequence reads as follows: TGTGCCAGCAGTGAGAACGGGGTAGGGCAGCCCCAGCATTTT.